This entry describes one TCR beta chain. This specimen comes from a study of blood T cell repertoires in COVID-19. As for the study in general: The United States, Italy and Spain provided the acute and convalescent COVID-19 samples. From T cells, B-cell-depleted T cells, or PBMCs came the material, which was cDNA or gDNA.

Per the original methods: Reference gene primer amplification in the assay estimated nucleated cell counts. The table came from immunoSEQ multiplex PCR; TCRdb's copy has only in-frame clones and leaves some out. The DNA was the basis for D and trimming; V, J and clone size are from that table. The sample has approximately 250,000 clones, over 65% seen once. Germline V lookup: CDR1 MGHRA, CDR2 YSYEKL. This CDR3 has 15 amino acids. V lost 4 bases and J lost 4, with 16 bases in between. The sample was peripheral blood. The receptor comes from a man aged 55 to 70 who had recovered from COVID-19. This chain links TRBV4-1 with TRBJ1-1, with D unresolved. The CDR3 reads CASSPPVRGSTEAFF. Here the CDR3 DNA reads TGCGCCAGCAGCCCCCCGGTTCGGGGATCCACTGAAGCTTTCTTT.